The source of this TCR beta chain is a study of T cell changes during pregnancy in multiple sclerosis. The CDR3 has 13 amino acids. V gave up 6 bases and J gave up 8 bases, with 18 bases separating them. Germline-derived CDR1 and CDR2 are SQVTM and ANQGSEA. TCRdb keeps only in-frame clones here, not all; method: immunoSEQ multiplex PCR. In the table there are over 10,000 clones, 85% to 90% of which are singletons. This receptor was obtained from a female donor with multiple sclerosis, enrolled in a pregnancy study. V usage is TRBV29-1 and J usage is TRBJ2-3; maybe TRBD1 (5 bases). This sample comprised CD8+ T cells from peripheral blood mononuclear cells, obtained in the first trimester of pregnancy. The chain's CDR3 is CSVGPPPGGTQYF. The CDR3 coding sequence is TGCAGCGTGGGGCCTCCCCCCGGCGGTACGCAGTATTTT.